This TCR beta chain comes out of a study of regulatory T cells in long-lasting Graves disease. For the study at large: The term persistent Graves' disease signified upward of 5 years on antithyroid drugs with positive TSH receptor antibodies.

Broader study findings: New patients shared 970 or so public clonotypes, and persistent patients shared more, with fewer than 3,500. Persistent-disease Graves' patients showed less TCR diversity than new cases.

Time point meaning: persistent/refractory GD, antithyroid drugs over 5 years with positive TRAb. Researchers made the TCR library from RNA that was extracted from PBMCs. CDR3 length equals 14 residues. After removal of 6 bases from V and 5 bases from J, the junction contained 7 bases not matched to a gene. Germline V gene data show CDR1 as DFQATT and CDR2 as SNEGSKA (reference sequence). Investigators prepared the TCR beta libraries by applying iRepertoire HTBI primers and Arm-PCR of CDR3 regions. TCRdb re-derived calls from the multiplex PCR reads in MiXCR, one entry per CDR3 protein. The table shows roughly 700,000 distinct CDR3 sequences, with about 30% occurring only once. On this clonotype: Antigen specificity is unknown.

The V gene is TRBV20-1, the J gene TRBJ1-6; 7 bases fit TRBD1. This clonotype was sampled from a female donor with Graves disease. This specimen consisted of peripheral blood mononuclear cells (PBMCs), obtained when the disease was refractory, from a patient treated with antithyroid drugs. CDR3 nucleotides: TGCAGTGCGGATGCCGGGACAGATAATTCACCCCTCCACTTT. Amino acids: CSADAGTDNSPLHF.